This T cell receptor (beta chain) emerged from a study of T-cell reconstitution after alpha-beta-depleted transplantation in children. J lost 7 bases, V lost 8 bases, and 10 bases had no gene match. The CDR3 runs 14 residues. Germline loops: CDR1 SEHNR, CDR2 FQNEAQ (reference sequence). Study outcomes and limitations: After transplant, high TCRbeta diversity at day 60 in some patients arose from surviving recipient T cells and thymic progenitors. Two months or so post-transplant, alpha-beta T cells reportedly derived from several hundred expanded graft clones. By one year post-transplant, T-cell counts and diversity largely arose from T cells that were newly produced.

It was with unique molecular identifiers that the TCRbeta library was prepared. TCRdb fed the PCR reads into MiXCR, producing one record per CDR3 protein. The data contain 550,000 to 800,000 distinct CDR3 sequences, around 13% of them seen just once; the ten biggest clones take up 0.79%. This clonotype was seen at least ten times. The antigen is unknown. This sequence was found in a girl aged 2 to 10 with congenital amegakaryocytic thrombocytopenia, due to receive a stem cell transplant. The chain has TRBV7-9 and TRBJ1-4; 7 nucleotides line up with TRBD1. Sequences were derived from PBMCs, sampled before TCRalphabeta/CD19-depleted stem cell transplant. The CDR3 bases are TGTGCCAGCCGACTACAGGGGAAAGGTGAAAAACTGTTTTTT. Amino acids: CASRLQGKGEKLFF.